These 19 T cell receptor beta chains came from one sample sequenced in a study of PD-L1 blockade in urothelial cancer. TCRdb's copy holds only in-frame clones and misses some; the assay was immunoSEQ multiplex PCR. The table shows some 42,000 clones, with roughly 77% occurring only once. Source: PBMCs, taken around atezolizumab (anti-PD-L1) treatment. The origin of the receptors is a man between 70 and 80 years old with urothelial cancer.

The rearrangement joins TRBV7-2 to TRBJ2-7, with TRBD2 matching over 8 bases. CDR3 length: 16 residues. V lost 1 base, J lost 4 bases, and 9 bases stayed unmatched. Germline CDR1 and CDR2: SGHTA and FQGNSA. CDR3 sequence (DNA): TGTGCCAGCAGCTTAGGTTCGGCTAGCGGGTTTTACGAGCAGTACTTC. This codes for CASSLGSASGFYEQYF.

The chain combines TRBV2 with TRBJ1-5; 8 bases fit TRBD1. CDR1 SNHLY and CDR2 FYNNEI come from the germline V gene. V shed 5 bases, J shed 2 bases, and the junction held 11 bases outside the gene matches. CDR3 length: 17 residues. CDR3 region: CASSPDRAFGRNQPQHF. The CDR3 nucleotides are TGTGCCAGCAGTCCGGACAGGGCCTTCGGACGCAATCAGCCCCAGCATTTT.

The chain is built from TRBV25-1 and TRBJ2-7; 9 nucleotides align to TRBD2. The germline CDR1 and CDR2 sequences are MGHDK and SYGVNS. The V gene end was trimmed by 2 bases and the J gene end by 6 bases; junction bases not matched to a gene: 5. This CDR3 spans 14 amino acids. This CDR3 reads CASSELAGSSEQYF. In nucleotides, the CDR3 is TGTGCCAGCAGTGAACTAGCGGGAAGTAGCGAGCAGTACTTC.

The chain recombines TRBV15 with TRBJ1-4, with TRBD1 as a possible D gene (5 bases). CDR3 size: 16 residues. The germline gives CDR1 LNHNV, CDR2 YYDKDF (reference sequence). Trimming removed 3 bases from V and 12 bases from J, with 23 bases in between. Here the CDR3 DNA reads TGTGCCACCAGCAGCGGCGGCCGCGGGGGACGCAGGGAACTGTTTTTT. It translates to CATSSGGRGGRRELFF.

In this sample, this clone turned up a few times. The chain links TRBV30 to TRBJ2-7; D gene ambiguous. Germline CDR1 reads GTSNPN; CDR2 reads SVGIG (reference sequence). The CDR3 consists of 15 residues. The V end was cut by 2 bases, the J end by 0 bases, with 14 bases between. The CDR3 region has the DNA TGTGCCTGGAGTACCGGAACTCGGAGCTCCTACGAGCAGTACTTC. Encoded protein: CAWSTGTRSSYEQYF.

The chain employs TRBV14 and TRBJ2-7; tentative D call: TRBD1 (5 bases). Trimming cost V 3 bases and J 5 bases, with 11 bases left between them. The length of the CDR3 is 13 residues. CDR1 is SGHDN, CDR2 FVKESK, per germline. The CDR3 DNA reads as TGTGCCAGCAGCCATTATCTAGGGGACGAGCAGTACTTC. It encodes CASSHYLGDEQYF.

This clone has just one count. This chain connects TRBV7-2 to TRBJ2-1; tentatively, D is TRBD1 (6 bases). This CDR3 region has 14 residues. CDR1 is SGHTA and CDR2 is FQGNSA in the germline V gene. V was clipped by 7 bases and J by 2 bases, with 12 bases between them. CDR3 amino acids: CASIQDSTYNEQFF. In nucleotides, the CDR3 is TGTGCCAGCATCCAGGACAGTACCTACAATGAGCAGTTCTTC.

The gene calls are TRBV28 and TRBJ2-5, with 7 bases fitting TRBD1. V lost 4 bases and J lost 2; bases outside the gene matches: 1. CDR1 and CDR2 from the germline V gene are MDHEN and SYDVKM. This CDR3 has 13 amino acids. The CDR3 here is CASSSDRQETQYF. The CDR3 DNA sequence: TGTGCCAGCAGTTCGGACAGGCAAGAGACCCAGTACTTC.

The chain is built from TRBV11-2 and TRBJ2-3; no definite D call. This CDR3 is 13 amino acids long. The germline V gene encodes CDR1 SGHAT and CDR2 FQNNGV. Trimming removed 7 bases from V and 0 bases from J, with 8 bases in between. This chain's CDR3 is CASKLFSTDTQYF. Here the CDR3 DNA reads TGTGCCAGCAAATTATTCAGCACAGATACGCAGTATTTT.

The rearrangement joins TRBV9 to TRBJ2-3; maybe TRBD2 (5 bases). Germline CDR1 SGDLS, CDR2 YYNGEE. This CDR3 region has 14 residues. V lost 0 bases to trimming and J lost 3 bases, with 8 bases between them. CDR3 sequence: CASSVVGETDTQYF. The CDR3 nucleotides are TGTGCCAGCAGCGTAGTGGGAGAAACAGATACGCAGTATTTT.

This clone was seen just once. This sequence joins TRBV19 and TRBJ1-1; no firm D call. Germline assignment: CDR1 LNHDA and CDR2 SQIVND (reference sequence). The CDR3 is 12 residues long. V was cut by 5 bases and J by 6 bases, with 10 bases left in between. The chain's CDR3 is CASSGGTSEAFF. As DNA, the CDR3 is TGTGCCAGTAGTGGAGGAACCTCTGAAGCTTTCTTT.

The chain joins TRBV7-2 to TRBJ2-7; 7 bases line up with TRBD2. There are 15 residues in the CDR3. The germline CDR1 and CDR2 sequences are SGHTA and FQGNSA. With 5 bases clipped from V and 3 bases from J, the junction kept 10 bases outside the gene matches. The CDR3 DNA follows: TGTGCCAGCAGCATCCTAGCGGAAGAACTCTACGAGCAGTACTTC. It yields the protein CASSILAEELYEQYF. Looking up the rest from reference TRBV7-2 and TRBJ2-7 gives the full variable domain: GAGVSQSPSNKVTEKGKDVELRCDPISGHTALYWYRQSLGQGLEFLIYFQGNSAPDKSGLPSDRFSAERTGGSVSTLTIQRTQQEDSAVYLCASSILAEELYEQYFGPGTRLTVT.

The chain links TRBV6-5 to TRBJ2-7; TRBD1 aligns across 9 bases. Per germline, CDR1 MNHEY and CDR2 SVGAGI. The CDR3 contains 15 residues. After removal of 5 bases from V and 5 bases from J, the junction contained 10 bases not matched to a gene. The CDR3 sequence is CASSGPRDRVHEQYF. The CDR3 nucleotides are TGTGCCAGCAGTGGACCCCGGGACAGGGTACACGAGCAGTACTTC.

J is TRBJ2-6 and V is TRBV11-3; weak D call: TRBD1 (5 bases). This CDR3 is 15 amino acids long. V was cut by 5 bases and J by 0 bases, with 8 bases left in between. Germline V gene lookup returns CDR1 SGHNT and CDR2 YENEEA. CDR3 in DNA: TGTGCCAGCAGCCCCCAGGGCTCTGGGGCCAACGTCCTGACTTTC. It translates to CASSPQGSGANVLTF.

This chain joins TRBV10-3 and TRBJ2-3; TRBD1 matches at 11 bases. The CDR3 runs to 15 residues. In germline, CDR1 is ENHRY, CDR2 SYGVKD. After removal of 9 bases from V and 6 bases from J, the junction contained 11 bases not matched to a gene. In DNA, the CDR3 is TGTGCCATAACCGGGACAGGGGGATTAGCGGATACGCAGTATTTT. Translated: CAITGTGGLADTQYF.

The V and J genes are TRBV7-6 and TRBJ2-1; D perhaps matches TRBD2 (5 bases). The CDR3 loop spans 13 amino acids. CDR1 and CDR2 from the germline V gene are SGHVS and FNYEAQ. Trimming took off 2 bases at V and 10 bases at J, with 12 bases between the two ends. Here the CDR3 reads CASSLTRASEQFF. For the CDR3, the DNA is TGTGCCAGCAGCTTAACGAGGGCCAGCGAGCAGTTCTTC.

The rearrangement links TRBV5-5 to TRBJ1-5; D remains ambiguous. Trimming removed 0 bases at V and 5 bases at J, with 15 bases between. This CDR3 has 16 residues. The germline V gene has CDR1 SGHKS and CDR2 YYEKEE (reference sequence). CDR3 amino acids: CASSLEFSRFDQPQHF. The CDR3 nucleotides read TGTGCCAGCAGCTTGGAGTTTTCCAGGTTCGATCAGCCCCAGCATTTT.

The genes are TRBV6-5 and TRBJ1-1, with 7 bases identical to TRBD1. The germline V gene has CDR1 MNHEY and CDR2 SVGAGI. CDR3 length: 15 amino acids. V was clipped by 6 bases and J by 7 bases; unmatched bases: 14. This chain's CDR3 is CASRPDRVARNEAFF. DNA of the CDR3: TGTGCCAGCAGGCCCGACAGGGTGGCCCGCAATGAAGCTTTCTTT.

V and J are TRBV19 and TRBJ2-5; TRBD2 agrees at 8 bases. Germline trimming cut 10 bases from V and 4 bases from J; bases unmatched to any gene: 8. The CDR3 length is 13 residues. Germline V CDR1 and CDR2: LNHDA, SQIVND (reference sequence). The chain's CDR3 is CATAAGVRETQYF. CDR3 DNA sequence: TGTGCCACCGCAGCGGGAGTAAGAGAGACCCAGTACTTC. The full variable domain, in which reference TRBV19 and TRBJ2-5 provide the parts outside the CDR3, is DGGITQSPKYLFRKEGQNVTLSCEQNLNHDAMYWYRQDPGQGLRLIYYSQIVNDFQKGDIAEGYSVSREKKESFPLTVTSAQKNPTAFYLCATAAGVRETQYFGPGTRLLVL.